A selection of T cell receptor beta chains follows, all from one sample in a study of Ad26.COV2.S vaccination and SARS-CoV-2 variants. Only in-frame clones appear in the TCRdb table, and some are missing; sequencing was by immunoSEQ multiplex PCR. The sample holds over 300,000 clones, around 82% seen once. The sample here was peripheral blood, taken in a trial of Ad26.COV2.S vaccine versus placebo. All receptors come from a person between 18 and 59 years old who received the Ad26.COV2.S COVID-19 vaccine or a placebo. CDR3s leave out the opening cysteine and the closing phenylalanine or tryptophan. The order of the fields is V gene, CDR3 length, CDR3 protein.

>TRBV3-1/TRBV3-2|13
ASSLAGLGLETQY
>TRBV18|13
ASSPPNRGANEQF
>TRBV30|12
AWSVKGSNTEAF
>TRBV9|15
ASSGKEAGVRTDTQY
>TRBV12-3/TRBV12-4|11
ASSLGPRDTIY
>TRBV5-1|12
ASSRDTEGNTIY
>TRBV4-1|11
ASSQGLFIEAF
>TRBV27|11
ASSSGFGGELF
>TRBV12-5|16
ASGLLYRGSTYNSPLH
>TRBV9|14
ASSELGELFTGELF
>TRBV5-1|13
ASSSQILNTGELF
>TRBV5-1|11
ASSFRGNTEAF
>TRBV11-2|14
ASSLMTGDGDTEAF
>TRBV19|13
ASSIWGSGANVLT
>TRBV27|13
ASSTPGGSNYGYT
>TRBV6-2/TRBV6-3|10
ASSPTSYEQY
>TRBV12-3/TRBV12-4|11
ASSLAGGRPKH
>TRBV20-1|12
SASKGTVNNEQF
>TRBV9|14
ASSVFPGTGTYEQY
>TRBV7-2|12
ASSLVGASETQY
>TRBV12-5|14
ASGLVGGVAKNIQY
>TRBV4-1|10
ASSLNTGELF
>TRBV7-9|14
ASSPGGRATNQPQH
>TRBV4-3|13
ASSQGGDSSYEQY
>TRBV6-4|11
ARYSDGDTEAF
>TRBV6-5|12
AGSGTGTGNTIY
>TRBV4-3|12
ASSQVLGDNEQF
>TRBV6-5|9
ASTYSGELF
>TRBV7-2|12
ASSKDSQYNEQF
>TRBV11-2|14
ASSLVSPGVTGELF
>TRBV28|12
ASSLADYNSPLH
>TRBV5-1|15
ASSLVVVAGGKETQY
>TRBV18|13
ASSRRTSGSTEQY
>TRBV7-9|10
ASSLGGNTIY
>TRBV5-1|13
ASSLLANPNTEAF
>TRBV6-6|10
ASSYSKDPQY
>TRBV7-2|13
ASSPRGLPTGELF
>TRBV2|12
ASSEDRYDTEAF
>TRBV2|13
ASRTSGTGVLGYT
>TRBV7-3|14
ASSLIGTMNTGELF
>TRBV6-5|12
ASRSGTFTDTQY
>TRBV3-1/TRBV3-2|13
ASSRNGLTNEKLF
>TRBV7-9|13
ASSLEQGLAYEQY
>TRBV15|11
ATKTGRNTEAF